This TCR beta chain derives from a study of control samples from healthy donors and cancer patients. The sample holds one count of this clone. Libraries were prepared by immunoSEQ multiplex PCR; TCRdb keeps only in-frame clonotypes and omits some of them. Of about 170,000 clones listed, 91% are singletons. The source of this sequence is a woman in her 30s in good health. The material sequenced was blood.

The CDR3 reads CASSLQGWGSPLHF. The CDR3, as DNA: TGTGCCAGTAGTCTACAGGGGTGGGGATCACCCCTCCACTTT. V is TRBV19 and J is TRBJ1-6; 7 bases map to TRBD1. Germline V gene lookup returns CDR1 LNHDA and CDR2 SQIVND (reference sequence). The CDR3 runs to 14 residues. Unmatched junction bases numbered 8, after V lost 5 bases and J lost 10 bases.